This T cell receptor (beta chain) emerged from a study of beta chain features in type 1 diabetes. Study-level results: Moderately but significantly shorter TCRB CDR3s were found in Type 1 diabetes patients in all four CD4+ subsets.

This clone was observed a handful of times. Its antigen remains unidentified. The authors reverse transcribed all of the isolated RNA, so sequencing captured expressed TCRB transcripts. Measured with immunoSEQ multiplex PCR; TCRdb has only the in-frame clones, and not every one. The data contain 640,000 or so clones, roughly an eighth of them singletons. Germline CDR1 and CDR2: LNHNV and YYDKDF (reference sequence). V lost 0 bases to trimming and J lost 2 bases, with 14 bases between them. CDR3 length: 16 amino acids. This TCR was recovered from a man aged 18 to 29 with type 1 diabetes. The V and J genes are TRBV15 and TRBJ2-7; D is possibly TRBD1 or TRBD2 (7 bases each). The material sequenced was naive CD4+ T cells from blood. Here the CDR3 DNA reads TGTGCCACCAGCAGAGATAAGACAGGGAGGGCCTACGAGCAGTACTTC. This codes for CATSRDKTGRAYEQYF.